One sample yielded the 20 T cell receptor beta chains listed below, sequenced in a study of cytomegalovirus exposure and HLA in healthy donors. Some clones are missing from TCRdb's copy, which holds only in-frame ones; the method was immunoSEQ multiplex PCR. The sample includes roughly 270,000 clones, roughly 90% seen only once; the top ten take over 0.85%. The sample taken for sequencing was PBMCs. These receptors were taken from a woman aged 18-29 years in good health and CMV-seronegative.

The chain carries TRBV2 and TRBJ2-7; possibly TRBD1 for D (6 bases). Per germline, CDR1 SNHLY and CDR2 FYNNEI. This CDR3 region has 11 residues. V lost 8 bases and J lost 6, with 11 bases in between. The CDR3 protein is CASLQGLEQYF. CDR3 sequence (DNA): TGTGCCAGCTTACAGGGCCTCGAGCAGTACTTC. Full variable domain (remainder filled in from reference TRBV2 and TRBJ2-7): EPEVTQTPSHQVTQMGQEVILRCVPISNHLYFYWYRQILGQKVEFLVSFYNNEISEKSEIFDDQFSVERPDGSNFTLKIRSTKLEDSAMYFCASLQGLEQYFGPGTRLTVT.

J is TRBJ2-3 and V is TRBV11-1; D remains unclear. The length of the CDR3 is 16 residues. Trimming stripped 5 bases from V and 0 bases from J, with 15 bases between. Germline loops: CDR1 SGHAT, CDR2 FQDESV (reference sequence). CDR3 in amino acids: CASSPLEIASTDTQYF. The CDR3 nucleotides read TGTGCCAGCAGCCCCCTGGAGATCGCTAGCACAGATACGCAGTATTTT.

V usage is TRBV7-8 and J usage is TRBJ2-5, with 8 bases matching TRBD1. CDR1 is SGHVS, CDR2 FQNEAQ, per germline. J lost 6 bases, V lost 4 bases, and 10 bases had no gene match. This CDR3 comprises 15 residues. The DNA of the CDR3 is TGTGCCAGCAGCTGGACCGGGACAGGTTGGAAGACCCAGTACTTC. Its protein product is CASSWTGTGWKTQYF.

The chain recombines TRBV18 with TRBJ1-3; 7 nucleotides align to TRBD1. The CDR3 is 16 amino acids. V trimming: 0 bases; J trimming: 0 bases; junction bases outside the gene matches: 2. The germline gives CDR1 KGHSH, CDR2 LQKENI. The CDR3 reads CASSPPAGGSGNTIYF. The CDR3 DNA is TGTGCCAGCTCACCACCAGCAGGGGGCTCTGGAAACACCATATATTTT.

The rearrangement joins TRBV7-9 to TRBJ2-2, with D maybe TRBD2 (7 bases). There are 14 residues in the CDR3. The germline V gene has CDR1 SEHNR and CDR2 FQNEAQ (reference sequence). The V gene lost 8 bases and the J gene lost 7 bases, with 17 bases spanning the gap. The CDR3 nucleotides read TGTGCCAGCGGATATAGGGGGGGCGACGGGGAGCTGTTTTTT. It translates to CASGYRGGDGELFF.

This rearrangement joins TRBV6-5 to TRBJ2-3; possibly TRBD2 for D (6 bases). The CDR3 covers 13 residues. Looked up from germline, CDR1 is MNHEY and CDR2 is SVGAGI. Trimming shortened V by 3 bases and J by 11 bases, and 15 bases separated the two germline ends. The CDR3 spells CASSYSGRPGQYF. For the CDR3, the DNA is TGTGCCAGCAGTTATAGCGGCCGCCCGGGGCAGTATTTT.

On this clone: Compared with germline, one end of the junction differs, possibly owing to a read error. V gene TRBV6-1 combines with J gene TRBJ2-7; D uncertain. Germline CDR1 and CDR2: MNHNS and SASEGT. The CDR3 loop spans 11 amino acids. The CDR3 bases are TGTGCCAGCAGTGCGGAGTACGTGCAGTACTTC. This gives the protein CASSAEYVQYF.

This clone turned up a few times. This chain connects TRBV7-6 to TRBJ1-5; D gene unclear. The CDR3 sequence is 14 residues long. Trimming left V 1 base short and J 4 bases short, with 8 bases between. CDR1 and CDR2 from the germline V gene are SGHVS and FNYEAQ. CDR3 sequence: CASSLVRDNQPQHF. The DNA for the CDR3 is TGTGCCAGCAGCTTAGTTCGGGATAATCAGCCCCAGCATTTT.

The V and J genes are TRBV28 and TRBJ1-2; D not resolved. The CDR3 spans 14 residues. The germline V gene encodes CDR1 MDHEN and CDR2 SYDVKM. V lost 6 bases to trimming and J lost 2 bases, with 13 bases between them. DNA for the CDR3: TGTGCCAGCAGGACACCCAGCCCCAACTATGGCTACACCTTC. Protein: CASRTPSPNYGYTF.

The rearrangement links TRBV9 to TRBJ1-1, with D unresolved. CDR3 length: 14 residues. Trimming shortened V by 3 bases and J by 1 base, and 10 bases separated the two germline ends. Germline CDR1 and CDR2: SGDLS and YYNGEE. CDR3 sequence: CASSGEAENTEAFF. The CDR3 bases are TGTGCCAGCAGCGGGGAGGCAGAGAACACTGAAGCTTTCTTT.

The V and J genes are TRBV6-5 and TRBJ2-7; 9 nucleotides align to TRBD1. V shed 5 bases and J 2 bases; nucleotides not matched to a gene: 7. Germline CDR1 is MNHEY and CDR2 is SVGAGI. The CDR3 totals 15 residues. CDR3 DNA: TGTGCCAGCAGTCCGGGGACAGGGACAGCCTACGAGCAGTACTTC. Its protein is CASSPGTGTAYEQYF.

The J gene is TRBJ2-3, the V gene TRBV7-8; 7 positions match TRBD1. This CDR3 region has 15 residues. Per the germline V gene, CDR1 is SGHVS and CDR2 is FQNEAQ. V lost 5 bases and J lost 6; bases outside the gene matches: 11. This chain's CDR3 is CASSKRDSQLDTQYF. CDR3 bases: TGTGCCAGCAGCAAACGGGACAGCCAGTTGGATACGCAGTATTTT. The full variable domain, in which reference TRBV7-8 and TRBJ2-3 provide the parts outside the CDR3, is GAGVSQSPRYKVAKRGQDVALRCDPISGHVSLFWYQQALGQGPEFLTYFQNEAQLDKSGLPSDRFFAERPEGSVSTLKIQRTQQEDSAVYLCASSKRDSQLDTQYFGPGTRLTVL.

This clone was seen only once. In nucleotides, the CDR3 is TGTGCCAGAATGACCGCTAGCGGTAGGTACACAGATACGCAGTATTTT. Encoded protein: CARMTASGRYTDTQYF. The chain combines TRBV4-2 with TRBJ2-3; 7 positions match TRBD2. Per germline, CDR1 LGHNA and CDR2 YNFKEQ. Trimming at V came to 9 bases and at J to 2 bases, leaving 14 bases not matched to a gene. This CDR3 spans 16 amino acids.

The genes are TRBV5-6 and TRBJ2-7, with 8 bases matching TRBD1. Germline V gene data show CDR1 as SGHDT and CDR2 as YYEEEE. The CDR3 length is 14 residues. V was pared by 4 bases and J by 3 bases, with 6 bases of the junction left unmatched. CDR3 DNA sequence: TGTGCCAGCAGCCAGGGGGCAGGGTTCTACGAGCAGTACTTC. Translating it yields CASSQGAGFYEQYF.

The chain is built from TRBV7-2 and TRBJ2-7, with 9 bases fitting TRBD1. The CDR3 length is 13 residues. With 8 bases clipped from V and 3 bases from J, the junction kept 5 bases outside the gene matches. Looked up from germline, CDR1 is SGHTA and CDR2 is FQGNSA. In nucleotides, the CDR3 is TGTGCCAGCTCGGGACAGGGTATCTACGAGCAGTACTTC. Translation gives CASSGQGIYEQYF.

This clone was seen only once. The chain is built from TRBV2 and TRBJ2-7; 7 nucleotides line up with TRBD1. Germline CDR1 and CDR2: SNHLY and FYNNEI. The length of the CDR3 is 16 residues. Unmatched junction bases numbered 14, after V lost 5 bases and J lost 4 bases. CDR3 coding DNA: TGTGCCAGCAGTTACTCCCTCGGACAGGCCGCTTACGAGCAGTACTTC. It translates to CASSYSLGQAAYEQYF.

The chain recombines TRBV5-1 with TRBJ2-1; 7 nucleotides agree with TRBD2. The CDR3 contains 14 residues. CDR1 and CDR2 (germline): SGHRS, YFSETQ. V lost 6 bases to trimming and J lost 4 bases; unmatched junction nucleotides: 7. CDR3: CASKSSSGYNEQFF. DNA of the CDR3: TGCGCCAGCAAGAGTTCTAGCGGTTACAATGAGCAGTTCTTC.

The V call is TRBV4-3, the J call TRBJ2-3; 11 nucleotides align to TRBD2. The CDR3 length is 17 residues. Germline CDR1 and CDR2: LGHNA and YSLEER. The V gene end was trimmed by 4 bases and the J gene end by 3 bases; junction bases not matched to a gene: 9. The CDR3, as DNA: TGCGCCAGCAGCCCTGGGGTACTAGCGGGAGAGACAGATACGCAGTATTTT. Residues: CASSPGVLAGETDTQYF.

V is TRBV4-3 and J is TRBJ2-1, with 8 positions matching TRBD2. The CDR3 consists of 15 residues. Germline lookup yields CDR1 LGHNA and CDR2 YSLEER. The V segment lost 6 bases and the J segment 0 bases; nucleotides outside the gene matches: 4. CDR3 sequence reads: CASSLSGSSYNEQFF. The DNA of the CDR3 is TGCGCCAGCAGTCTGAGCGGGAGCTCCTACAATGAGCAGTTCTTC.

The CDR3 bases are TGTGCCAGCAGTTACTTCGGACAGGGGGGGACTGAAGCTTTCTTT. Its translation: CASSYFGQGGTEAFF. This chain joins TRBV6-5 and TRBJ1-1, with 10 bases fitting TRBD1. This CDR3 region has 15 residues. Per germline, CDR1 MNHEY and CDR2 SVGAGI. With V trimmed by 1 base and J by 5 bases, 4 bases remained unmatched.